The rows below give T cell receptor beta chains drawn from one sample of a study of T cell changes during pregnancy in multiple sclerosis. Sequenced by immunoSEQ multiplex PCR; TCRdb stores in-frame clones only, minus some. The sample shows tens of thousands of clones, roughly 92% of them seen only once. The sample was peripheral blood, taken in the second trimester of pregnancy. The receptors come from a female donor with multiple sclerosis, enrolled in a pregnancy study. The CDR3 runs from the conserved cysteine through the conserved F or W. The D gene is left open where the match is weak.

v_gene	d_gene	j_gene	CDR3aa	CDR3nt
TRBV2	TRBD1	TRBJ1-1	CASRPGQGGGEAFF	TGTGCCAGCAGGCCGGGACAGGGGGGAGGTGAAGCTTTCTTT
TRBV10-3	NA	TRBJ1-1	CAIRDSLMQTEAFF	TGTGCCATCAGGGACTCTCTTATGCAGACTGAAGCTTTCTTT
TRBV5-1	NA	TRBJ1-1	CASSFQGQSTNTEAFF	TGCGCCAGCAGCTTCCAGGGACAATCCACGAACACTGAAGCTTTCTTT
TRBV27	NA	TRBJ2-1	CASSGALSFNEQFF	TGTGCCTCTTCAGGGGCCCTTTCCTTCAATGAGCAGTTCTTC
TRBV4-2	NA	TRBJ2-1	CASSLSNEQFF	TGTGCCAGCAGCCTATCCAATGAGCAGTTCTTC
TRBV7-9	TRBD2	TRBJ2-1	CASSSRLAAIYDEQFF	TGTGCCAGCAGCTCTAGACTAGCGGCTATATACGATGAGCAGTTCTTC
TRBV10-1	TRBD1	TRBJ1-1	CASSGINAGTANMNTEAFF	TGCGCCAGCAGTGGTATCAACGCAGGGACAGCAAATATGAACACTGAAGCTTTCTTT
TRBV28	NA	TRBJ2-5	CASSFTGNRETQYF	TGTGCCAGCAGTTTTACAGGGAACCGGGAGACCCAGTACTTC
TRBV6-5	NA	TRBJ1-2	CASSLQGPYYGYTF	TGTGCCAGCAGCCTACAGGGACCCTACTATGGCTACACCTTC
TRBV7-6	TRBD2	TRBJ2-2	CASSYSGSGELFF	TGTGCCAGCAGTTATAGCGGGAGTGGGGAGCTGTTTTTT
TRBV5-4	NA	TRBJ2-7	CASSLKDSRREQYF	TGTGCCAGCAGCTTAAAGGACAGCCGGAGGGAGCAGTACTTC
TRBV21-1	NA	TRBJ2-3	CASSKRRTSGFYTQYF	TGTGCCAGCAGCAAACGACGGACTAGCGGTTTTTATACGCAGTATTTT
TRBV14	TRBD1	TRBJ1-1	CASSQDAAGGEDTEAFF	TGTGCCAGCAGCCAAGATGCGGCAGGGGGCGAGGACACTGAAGCTTTCTTT